This TCR beta chain was obtained from a study of T cells in women clearing cervical HPV infection. As regards this clone: The CDR3 end falls 3 residues outside the read, so it is completed with the germline J gene.

This CDR3 region has 13 residues. V lost 2 bases, J lost 0 bases, and 4 bases lay in between. CDR1 and CDR2 from the germline V gene are SGHTA and FQGNSA. Profiling relied on immunoSEQ multiplex PCR, and the TCRdb table lists in-frame clones only, not all of them. In total, the table holds over 25,000 clones. V gene TRBV7-2 combines with J gene TRBJ1-2; D not resolved. This receptor was obtained from a woman between 18 and 69 years old with a cervical HPV16 infection that either progressed to CIN3+ or cleared (not recorded which). Material for sequencing was blood buffy coat. This chain's CDR3 is CASSLTPNYGYTF. The CDR3 bases that were read are TGTGCCAGCAGCTTAACTCCTAACTATGGC.